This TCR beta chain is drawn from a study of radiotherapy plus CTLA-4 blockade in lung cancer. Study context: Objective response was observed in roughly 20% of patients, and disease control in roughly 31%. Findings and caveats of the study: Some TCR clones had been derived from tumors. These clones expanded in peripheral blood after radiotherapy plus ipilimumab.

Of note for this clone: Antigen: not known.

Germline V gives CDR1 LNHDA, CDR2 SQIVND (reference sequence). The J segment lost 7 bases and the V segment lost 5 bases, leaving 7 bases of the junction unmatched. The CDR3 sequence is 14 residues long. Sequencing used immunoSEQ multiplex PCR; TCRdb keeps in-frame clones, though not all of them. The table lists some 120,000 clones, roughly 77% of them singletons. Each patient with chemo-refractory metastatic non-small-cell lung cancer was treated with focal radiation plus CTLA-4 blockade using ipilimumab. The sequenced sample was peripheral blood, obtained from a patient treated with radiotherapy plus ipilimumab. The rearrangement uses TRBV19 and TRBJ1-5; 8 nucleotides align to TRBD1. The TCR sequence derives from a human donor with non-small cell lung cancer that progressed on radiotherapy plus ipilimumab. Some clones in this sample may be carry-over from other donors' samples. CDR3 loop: CASSGQGAVQPQHF. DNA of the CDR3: TGTGCCAGTAGTGGGCAGGGGGCTGTCCAGCCCCAGCATTTT. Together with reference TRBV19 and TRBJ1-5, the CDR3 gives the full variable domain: DGGITQSPKYLFRKEGQNVTLSCEQNLNHDAMYWYRQDPGQGLRLIYYSQIVNDFQKGDIAEGYSVSREKKESFPLTVTSAQKNPTAFYLCASSGQGAVQPQHFGDGTRLSIL.